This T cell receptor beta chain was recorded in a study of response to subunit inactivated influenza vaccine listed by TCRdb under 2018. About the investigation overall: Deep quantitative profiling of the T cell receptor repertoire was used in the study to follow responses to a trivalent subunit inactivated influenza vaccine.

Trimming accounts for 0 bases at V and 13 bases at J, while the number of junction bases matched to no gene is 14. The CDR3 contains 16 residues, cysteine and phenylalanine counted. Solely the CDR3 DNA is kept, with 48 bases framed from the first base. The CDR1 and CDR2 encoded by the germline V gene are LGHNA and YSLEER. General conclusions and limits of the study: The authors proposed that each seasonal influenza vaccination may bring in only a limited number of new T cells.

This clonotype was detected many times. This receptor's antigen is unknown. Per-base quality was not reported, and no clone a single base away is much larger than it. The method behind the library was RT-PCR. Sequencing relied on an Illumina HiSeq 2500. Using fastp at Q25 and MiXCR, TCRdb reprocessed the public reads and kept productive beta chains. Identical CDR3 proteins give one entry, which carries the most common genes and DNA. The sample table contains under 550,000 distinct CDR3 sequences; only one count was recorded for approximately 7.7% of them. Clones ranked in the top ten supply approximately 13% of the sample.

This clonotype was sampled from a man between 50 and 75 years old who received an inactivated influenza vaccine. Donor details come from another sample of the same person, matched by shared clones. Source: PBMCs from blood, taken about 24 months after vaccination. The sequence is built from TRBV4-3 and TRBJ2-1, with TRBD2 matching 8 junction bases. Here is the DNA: TGCGCCAGCAGCCAAGAAACCCCCGGACTAGCCGTGGACCAGTTCTTC. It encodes CASSQETPGLAVDQFF.